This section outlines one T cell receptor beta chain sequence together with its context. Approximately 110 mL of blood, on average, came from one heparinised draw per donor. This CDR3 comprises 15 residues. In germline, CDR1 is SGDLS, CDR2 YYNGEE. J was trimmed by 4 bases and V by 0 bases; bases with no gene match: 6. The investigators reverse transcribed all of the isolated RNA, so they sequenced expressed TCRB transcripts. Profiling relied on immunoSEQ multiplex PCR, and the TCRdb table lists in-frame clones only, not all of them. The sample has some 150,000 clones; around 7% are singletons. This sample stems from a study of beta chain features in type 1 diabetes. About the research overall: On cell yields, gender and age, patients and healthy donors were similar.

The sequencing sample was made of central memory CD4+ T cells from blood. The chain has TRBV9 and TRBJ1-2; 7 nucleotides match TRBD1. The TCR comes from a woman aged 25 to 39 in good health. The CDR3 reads CASSVGDSPSYGYTF. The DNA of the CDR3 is TGTGCCAGCAGCGTAGGGGACAGTCCAAGCTATGGCTACACCTTC.